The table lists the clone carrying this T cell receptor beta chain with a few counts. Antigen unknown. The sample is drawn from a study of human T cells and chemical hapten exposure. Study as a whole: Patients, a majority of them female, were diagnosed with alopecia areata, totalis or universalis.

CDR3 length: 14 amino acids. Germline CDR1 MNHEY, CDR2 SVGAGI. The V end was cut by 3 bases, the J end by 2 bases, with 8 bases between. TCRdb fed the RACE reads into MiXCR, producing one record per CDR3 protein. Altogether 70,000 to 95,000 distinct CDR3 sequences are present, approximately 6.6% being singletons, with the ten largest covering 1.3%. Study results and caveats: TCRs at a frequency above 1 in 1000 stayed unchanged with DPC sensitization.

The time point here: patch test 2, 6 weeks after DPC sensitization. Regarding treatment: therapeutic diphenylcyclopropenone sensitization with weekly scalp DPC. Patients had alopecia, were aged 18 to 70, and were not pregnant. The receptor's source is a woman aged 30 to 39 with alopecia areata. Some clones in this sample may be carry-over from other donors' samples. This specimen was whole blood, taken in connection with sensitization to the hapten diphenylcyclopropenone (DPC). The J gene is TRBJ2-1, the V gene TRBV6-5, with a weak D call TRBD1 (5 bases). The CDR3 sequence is CASSYEGAYNEQFF. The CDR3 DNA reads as TGTGCCAGCAGTTATGAAGGGGCCTACAATGAGCAGTTCTTC.